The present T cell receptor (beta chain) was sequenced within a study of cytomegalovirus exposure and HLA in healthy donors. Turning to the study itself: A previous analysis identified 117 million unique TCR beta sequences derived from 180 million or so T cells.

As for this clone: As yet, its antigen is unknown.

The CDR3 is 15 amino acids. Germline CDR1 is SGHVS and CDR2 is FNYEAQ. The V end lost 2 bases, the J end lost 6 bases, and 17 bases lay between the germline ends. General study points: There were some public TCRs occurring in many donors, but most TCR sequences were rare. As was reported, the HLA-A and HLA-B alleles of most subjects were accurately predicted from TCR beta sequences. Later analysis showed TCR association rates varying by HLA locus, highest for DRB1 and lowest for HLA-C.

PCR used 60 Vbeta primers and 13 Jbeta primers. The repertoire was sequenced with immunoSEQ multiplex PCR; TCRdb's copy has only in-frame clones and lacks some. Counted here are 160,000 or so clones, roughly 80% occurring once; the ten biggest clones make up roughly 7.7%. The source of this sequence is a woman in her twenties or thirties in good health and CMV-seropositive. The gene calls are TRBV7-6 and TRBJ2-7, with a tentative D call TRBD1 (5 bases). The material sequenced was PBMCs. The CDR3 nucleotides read TGTGCCAGCAGCTTAATAAGTGGCAGGGAATCCGAGCAGTACTTC. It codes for CASSLISGRESEQYF. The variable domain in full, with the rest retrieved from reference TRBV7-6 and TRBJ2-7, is GAGVSQSPRYKVTKRGQDVALRCDPISGHVSLYWYRQALGQGPEFLTYFNYEAQQDKSGLPNDRFSAERPEGSISTLTIQRTEQRDSAMYRCASSLISGRESEQYFGPGTRLTVT.